This TCR beta chain came from a study of blood T cells in healthy people across ages. This clonotype was detected a few times. Its cognate antigen is unknown. Extracted total RNA amounted to at least 5.5 micrograms for each sample. The germline V gene encodes CDR1 SQVTM and CDR2 ANQGSEA. This CDR3 is 12 amino acids long. Study-level points and caveats: With naive T cell percentage, TCR beta diversity showed a strong correlation. Whereas aged donors had fewer naive CD4+ cells, long-lived donors had more of them and higher diversity.

A sample-barcoded 5' primer and a J-beta primer mix were used in a second PCR of about 6 to 12 cycles. TCRdb reprocessed the 5' RACE reads with MiXCR, giving one entry per CDR3 protein. The sample carries 1,800,000 or so distinct CDR3 sequences, roughly 43% recorded once. The receptor was isolated from a human donor in good health. What was sequenced was blood. The chain recombines TRBV29-1 with TRBJ2-1; D call uncertain. The CDR3 DNA reads as TGCACCGTGTCGACCGCCTACAATGAGCAGTTCTTC. It encodes CTVSTAYNEQFF.